These 6 T cell receptor beta chains originate from one sample sequenced in a study of regulatory and conventional T cells in RAG deficiency. Assay: immunoSEQ multiplex PCR; the TCRdb copy retains only in-frame clones and omits some. The table has tens of thousands of clones, around nine tenths seen once. The sorted regulatory T cells were CD4+, CD25-high and CD127-low, with genomic DNA sequenced. This sample was also put to use in a study of regulatory T cells. This second study says: The primer mix had 52 TRBV and 13 TRBJ primers.

Sequencing was done on a sample of Tregs sorted from blood. Receptor source: a human donor in good health.

The J gene is TRBJ2-1, the V gene TRBV7-3; no reliable D call. This CDR3 has 15 residues. CDR1 and CDR2 from the germline V gene are SGHTA and FQGTGA. The V end lost 5 bases, the J end lost 3 bases, and 14 bases lay between the germline ends. This CDR3 is CASSRGSYYYNEQFF. CDR3 sequence (DNA): TGTGCCAGCAGCCGAGGATCCTACTACTACAATGAGCAGTTCTTC.

This clone was recorded once. V and J are TRBV19 and TRBJ2-5, with TRBD2 identical over 10 bases. The CDR3 has 17 residues. After removal of 3 bases from V and 1 base from J, the junction contained 8 bases not matched to a gene. CDR1 LNHDA and CDR2 SQIVND come from the germline V gene (reference sequence). The CDR3 loop reads CASSISSGRVFQETQYF. The CDR3 DNA is TGTGCCAGTAGTATTTCTAGCGGGAGAGTCTTCCAAGAGACCCAGTACTTC.

V usage is TRBV2 and J usage is TRBJ2-3; D is unresolved. The V end was cut by 6 bases, the J end by 2 bases, with 3 bases between. There are 11 residues in the CDR3. CDR1 is SNHLY, CDR2 FYNNEI, per germline. The CDR3 spells CASSPTDTQYF. The CDR3 nucleotides read TGTGCCAGCAGCCCCACAGATACGCAGTATTTT.

The chain is built from TRBV5-4 and TRBJ1-2; TRBD1 is a possible D gene (6 bases). CDR1 SGHNT and CDR2 YYREEE come from the germline V gene (reference sequence). Trimming cost V 9 bases and J 4 bases, with 13 bases left between them. The CDR3 contains 12 residues. This chain's CDR3 is CATNRDTYGYTF. CDR3 nucleotide sequence: TGTGCCACCAACCGGGACACCTATGGCTACACCTTC.

V is TRBV28 and J is TRBJ1-2; 9 nucleotides match TRBD1. V lost 10 bases and J lost 8; bases outside the gene matches: 11. From germline, CDR1 is MDHEN and CDR2 SYDVKM. This CDR3 region has 13 residues. The CDR3 protein is CATRGTGLVGYTF. CDR3 nucleotide sequence: TGTGCCACTCGTGGGACAGGGCTGGTAGGCTACACCTTC.

This chain uses TRBV2 with TRBJ2-1; 11 bases match TRBD2. The CDR3 consists of 14 residues. With 6 bases clipped from V and 10 bases from J, the junction kept 8 bases outside the gene matches. The germline gives CDR1 SNHLY, CDR2 FYNNEI. The CDR3: CASSQGLAGAEQFF. CDR3 in DNA: TGTGCCAGCAGCCAAGGACTAGCGGGCGCCGAGCAGTTCTTC.